This T cell receptor (beta chain) was observed in a study of neoadjuvant anti-PD-1 for oral cavity cancer. CDR1 is SGHAT, CDR2 FQNNGV, per germline. The CDR3 runs 15 residues. V was pared by 3 bases and J by 9 bases, with 8 bases of the junction left unmatched. Libraries were prepared by immunoSEQ multiplex PCR; TCRdb keeps only in-frame clonotypes and omits some of them. The profile shows roughly 14,000 clones, roughly two thirds of them singletons. In its sample, this clone was seen a few times. The chain couples TRBV11-2 to TRBJ2-1; the match to TRBD2 covers 10 bases. The receptor was derived from a person between 35 and 79 years old with oral cavity squamous cell carcinoma. This sample comprised PBMCs, obtained before nivolumab (anti-PD-1) treatment. CDR3 DNA: TGTGCCAGCAGCTTTATAGCGGGAGGACGGGGTGAGCAGTTCTTC. Translating it yields CASSFIAGGRGEQFF.